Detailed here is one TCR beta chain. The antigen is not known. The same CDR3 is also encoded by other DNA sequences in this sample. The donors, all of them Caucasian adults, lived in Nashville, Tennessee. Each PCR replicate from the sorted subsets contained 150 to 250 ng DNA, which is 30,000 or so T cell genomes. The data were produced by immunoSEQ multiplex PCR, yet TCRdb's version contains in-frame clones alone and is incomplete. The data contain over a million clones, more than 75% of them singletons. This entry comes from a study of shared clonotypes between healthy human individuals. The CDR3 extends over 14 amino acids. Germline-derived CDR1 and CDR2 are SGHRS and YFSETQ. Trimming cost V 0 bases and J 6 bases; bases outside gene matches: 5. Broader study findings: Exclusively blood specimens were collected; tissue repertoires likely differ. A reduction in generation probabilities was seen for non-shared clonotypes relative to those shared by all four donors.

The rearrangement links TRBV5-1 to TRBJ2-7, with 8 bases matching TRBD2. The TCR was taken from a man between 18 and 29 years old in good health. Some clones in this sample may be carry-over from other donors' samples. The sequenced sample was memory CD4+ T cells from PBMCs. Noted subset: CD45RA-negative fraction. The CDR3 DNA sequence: TGCGCCAGCAGCTTGGGTGGGACTAGTCGCGAGCAGTACTTC. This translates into CASSLGGTSREQYF. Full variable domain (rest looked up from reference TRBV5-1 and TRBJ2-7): KAGVTQTPRYLIKTRGQQVTLSCSPISGHRSVSWYQQTPGQGLQFLFEYFSETQRNKGNFPGRFSGRQFSNSRSEMNVSTLELGDSALYLCASSLGGTSREQYFGPGTRLTVT.